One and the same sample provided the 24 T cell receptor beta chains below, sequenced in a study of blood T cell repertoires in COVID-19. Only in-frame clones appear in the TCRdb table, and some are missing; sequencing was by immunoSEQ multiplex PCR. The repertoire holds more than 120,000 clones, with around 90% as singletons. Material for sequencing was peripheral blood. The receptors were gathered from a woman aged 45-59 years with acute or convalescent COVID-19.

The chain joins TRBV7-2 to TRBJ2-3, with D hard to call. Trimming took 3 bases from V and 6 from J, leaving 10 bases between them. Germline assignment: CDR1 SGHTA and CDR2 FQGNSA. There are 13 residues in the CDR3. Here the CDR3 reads CASSFRPRDTQYF. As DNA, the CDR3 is TGTGCCAGCAGCTTCCGACCGCGGGATACGCAGTATTTT.

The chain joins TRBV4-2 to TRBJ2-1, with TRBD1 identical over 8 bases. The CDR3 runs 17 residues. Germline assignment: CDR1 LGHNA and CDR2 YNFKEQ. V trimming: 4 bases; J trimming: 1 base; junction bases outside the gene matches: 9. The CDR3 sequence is CASSLGSTGASYNEQFF. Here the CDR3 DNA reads TGTGCCAGCAGCCTTGGGTCGACAGGGGCTTCCTACAATGAGCAGTTCTTC.

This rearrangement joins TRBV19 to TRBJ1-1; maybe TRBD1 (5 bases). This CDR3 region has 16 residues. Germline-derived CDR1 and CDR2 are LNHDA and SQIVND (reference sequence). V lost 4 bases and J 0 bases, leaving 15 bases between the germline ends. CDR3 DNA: TGTGCCAGTAGTAAGGGATTAACGACAGTGAACACTGAAGCTTTCTTT. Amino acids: CASSKGLTTVNTEAFF.

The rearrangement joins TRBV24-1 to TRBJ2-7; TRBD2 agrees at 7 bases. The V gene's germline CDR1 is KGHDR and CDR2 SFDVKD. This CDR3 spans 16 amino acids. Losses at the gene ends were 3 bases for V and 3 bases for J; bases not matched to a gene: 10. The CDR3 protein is CATSDPAGGGNYEQYF. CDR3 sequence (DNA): TGTGCCACCAGTGATCCCGCGGGCGGGGGAAACTACGAGCAGTACTTC.

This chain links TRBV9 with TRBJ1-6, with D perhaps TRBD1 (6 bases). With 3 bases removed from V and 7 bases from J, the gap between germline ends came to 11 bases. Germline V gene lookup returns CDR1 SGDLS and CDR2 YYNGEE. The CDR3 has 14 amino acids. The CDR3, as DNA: TGTGCCAGCAGCGCAGGGGTGGGGAATTCACCCCTCCACTTT. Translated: CASSAGVGNSPLHF.

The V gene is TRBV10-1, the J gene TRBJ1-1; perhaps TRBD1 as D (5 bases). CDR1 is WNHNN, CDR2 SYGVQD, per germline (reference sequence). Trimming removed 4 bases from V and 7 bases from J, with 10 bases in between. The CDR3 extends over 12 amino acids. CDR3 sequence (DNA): TGCGCCAGCAGTGGTTTAGGGGATGAAGCTTTCTTT. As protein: CASSGLGDEAFF.

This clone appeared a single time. CDR3 nucleotides: TGTGCCAGCAGTTCCTCGGGATCGAGGACTGAAGCTTTCTTT. Translated, it gives CASSSSGSRTEAFF. The chain couples TRBV27 to TRBJ1-1; D gene uncertain. This CDR3 is 14 amino acids long. CDR1 is MNHEY and CDR2 is SMNVEV in the germline V gene (reference sequence). The ends were cut back, 4 bases at V and 5 bases at J, with 14 bases in the middle.

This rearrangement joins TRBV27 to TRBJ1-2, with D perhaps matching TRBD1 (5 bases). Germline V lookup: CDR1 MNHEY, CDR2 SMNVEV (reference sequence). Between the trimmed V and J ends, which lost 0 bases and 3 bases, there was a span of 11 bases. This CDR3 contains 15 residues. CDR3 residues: CASSLSVPGHYGYTF. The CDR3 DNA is TGTGCCAGCAGTTTATCGGTTCCAGGGCACTATGGCTACACCTTC.

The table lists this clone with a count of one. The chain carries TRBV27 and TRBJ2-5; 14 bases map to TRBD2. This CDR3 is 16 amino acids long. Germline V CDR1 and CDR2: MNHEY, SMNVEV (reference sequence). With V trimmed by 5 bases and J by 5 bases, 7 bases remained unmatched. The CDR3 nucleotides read TGTGCCAGCAGTCCCCTAGGGACTAGCGGGAGTGAGACCCAGTACTTC. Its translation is CASSPLGTSGSETQYF.

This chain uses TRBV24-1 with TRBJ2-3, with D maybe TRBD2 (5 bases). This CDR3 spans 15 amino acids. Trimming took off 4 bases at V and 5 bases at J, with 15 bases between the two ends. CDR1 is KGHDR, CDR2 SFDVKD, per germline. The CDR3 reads CATSDYPWELDTQYF. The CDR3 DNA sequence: TGTGCCACCAGTGACTACCCTTGGGAGCTAGATACGCAGTATTTT.

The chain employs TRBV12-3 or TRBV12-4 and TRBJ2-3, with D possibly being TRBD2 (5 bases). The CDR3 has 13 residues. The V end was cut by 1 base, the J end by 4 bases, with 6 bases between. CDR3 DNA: TGTGCCAGCAGTTTAGGGCGGGCAGATACGCAGTATTTT. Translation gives CASSLGRADTQYF.

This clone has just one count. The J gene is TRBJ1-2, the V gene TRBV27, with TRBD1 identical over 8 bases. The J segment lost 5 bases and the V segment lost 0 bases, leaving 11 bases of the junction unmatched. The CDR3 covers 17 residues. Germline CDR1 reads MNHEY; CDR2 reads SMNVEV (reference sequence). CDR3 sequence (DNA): TGTGCCAGCAGTTTATCGAGGCAGGGGGCGACTCTGTATGGCTACACCTTC. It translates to CASSLSRQGATLYGYTF.

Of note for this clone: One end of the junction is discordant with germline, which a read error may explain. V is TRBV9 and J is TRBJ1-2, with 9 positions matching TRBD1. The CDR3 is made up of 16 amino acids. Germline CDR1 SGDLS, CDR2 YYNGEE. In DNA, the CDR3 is TGTGCCAGCACCGTAGGAACCGGGACAGGGATCTATGGCTACACCTTC. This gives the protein CASTVGTGTGIYGYTF. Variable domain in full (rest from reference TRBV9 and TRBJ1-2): DSGVTQTPKHLITATGQRVTLRCSPRSGDLSVYWYQQSLDQGLQFLIQYYNGEERAKGNILERFSAQQFPDLHSELNLSSLELGDSALYFCASTVGTGTGIYGYTFGSGTRLTVV.

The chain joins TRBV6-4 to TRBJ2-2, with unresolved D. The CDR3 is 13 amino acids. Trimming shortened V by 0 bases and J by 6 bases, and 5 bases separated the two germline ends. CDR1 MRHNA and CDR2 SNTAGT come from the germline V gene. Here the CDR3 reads CASSDSYSGELFF. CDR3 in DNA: TGTGCCAGCAGTGACTCTTATTCCGGGGAGCTGTTTTTT.

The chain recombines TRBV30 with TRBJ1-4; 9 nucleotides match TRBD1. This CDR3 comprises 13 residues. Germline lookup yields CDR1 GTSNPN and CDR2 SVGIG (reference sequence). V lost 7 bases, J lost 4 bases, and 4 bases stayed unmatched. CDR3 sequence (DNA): TGTGCCTTTACGACAGGGGGTAATGAAAAACTGTTTTTT. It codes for CAFTTGGNEKLFF. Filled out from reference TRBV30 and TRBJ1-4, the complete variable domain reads SQTIHQWPATLVQPVGSPLSLECTVEGTSNPNLYWYRQAAGRGLQLLFYSVGIGQISSEVPQNLSASRPQDRQFILSSKKLLLSDSGFYLCAFTTGGNEKLFFGSGTQLSVL.

This chain's CDR3 is CASSRTRNNEQFF. CDR3 DNA sequence: TGTGCCAGCTCGCGGACTAGGAACAATGAGCAGTTCTTC. This sequence joins TRBV18 and TRBJ2-1, with 7 bases lining up with TRBD2. The CDR3 has 13 amino acids. Per the germline V gene, CDR1 is KGHSH and CDR2 is LQKENI. Losses at the gene ends were 6 bases for V and 5 bases for J; bases not matched to a gene: 4.

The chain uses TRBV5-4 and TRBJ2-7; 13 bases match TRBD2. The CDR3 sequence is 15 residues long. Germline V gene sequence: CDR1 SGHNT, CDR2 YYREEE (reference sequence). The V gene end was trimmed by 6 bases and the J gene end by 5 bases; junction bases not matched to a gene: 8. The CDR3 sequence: CASTRGTSGINEQYF. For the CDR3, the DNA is TGTGCCAGCACCCGGGGGACTAGCGGGATCAACGAGCAGTACTTC.

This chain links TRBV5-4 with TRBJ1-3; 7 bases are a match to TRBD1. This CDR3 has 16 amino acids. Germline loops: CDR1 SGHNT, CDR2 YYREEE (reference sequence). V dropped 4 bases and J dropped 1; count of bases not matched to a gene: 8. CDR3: CASSQYRGLSGNTIYF. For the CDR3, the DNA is TGTGCCAGCAGCCAATACAGGGGATTGTCTGGAAACACCATATATTTT.

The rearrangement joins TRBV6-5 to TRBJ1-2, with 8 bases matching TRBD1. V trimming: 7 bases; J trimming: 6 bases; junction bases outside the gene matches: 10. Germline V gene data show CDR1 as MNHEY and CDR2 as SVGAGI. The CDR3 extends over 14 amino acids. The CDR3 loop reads CASTRGAGGDGYTF. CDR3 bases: TGTGCCAGCACCAGGGGGGCAGGGGGCGATGGCTACACCTTC.

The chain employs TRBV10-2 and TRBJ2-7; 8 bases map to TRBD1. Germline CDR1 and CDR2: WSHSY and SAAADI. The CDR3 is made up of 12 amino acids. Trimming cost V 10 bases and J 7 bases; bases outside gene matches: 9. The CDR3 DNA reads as TGCGCCACCTCCGGGACAGGCCTAGAGCAGTACTTC. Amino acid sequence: CATSGTGLEQYF.

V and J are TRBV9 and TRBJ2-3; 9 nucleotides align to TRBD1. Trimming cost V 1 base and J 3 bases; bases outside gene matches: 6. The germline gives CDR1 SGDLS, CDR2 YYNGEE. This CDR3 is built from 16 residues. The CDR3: CASSVTGTGRTDTQYF. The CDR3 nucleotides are TGTGCCAGCAGCGTAACTGGGACAGGGAGAACAGATACGCAGTATTTT.

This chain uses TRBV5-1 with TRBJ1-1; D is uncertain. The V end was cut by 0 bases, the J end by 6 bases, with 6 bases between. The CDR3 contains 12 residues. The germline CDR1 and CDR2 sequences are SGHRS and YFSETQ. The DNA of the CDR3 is TGCGCCAGCAGCTTGGGCAGCGCTGAAGCTTTCTTT. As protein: CASSLGSAEAFF.

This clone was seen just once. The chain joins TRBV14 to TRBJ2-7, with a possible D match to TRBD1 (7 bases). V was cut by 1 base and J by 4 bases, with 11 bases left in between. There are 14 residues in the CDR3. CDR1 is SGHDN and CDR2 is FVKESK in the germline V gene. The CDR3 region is CASSQGQGGYEQYF. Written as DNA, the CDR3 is TGTGCCAGCAGCCAAGGACAGGGAGGTTACGAGCAGTACTTC.

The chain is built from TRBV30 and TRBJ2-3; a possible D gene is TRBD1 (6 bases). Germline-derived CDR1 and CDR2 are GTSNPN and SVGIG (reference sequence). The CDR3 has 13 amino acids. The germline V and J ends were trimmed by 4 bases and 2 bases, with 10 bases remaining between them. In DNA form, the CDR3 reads TGTGCCTGGAACAGGGACCTCACAGATACGCAGTATTTT. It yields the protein CAWNRDLTDTQYF.